This T cell receptor (beta chain) stems from a study of T-cell reconstitution after alpha-beta-depleted transplantation in children. The TCRbeta library was prepared with unique molecular identifiers. TCRdb passed the PCR reads through MiXCR, listing each CDR3 protein once. This repertoire shows some 300,000 distinct CDR3 sequences, around 10% found once; its top ten account for 7% to 9.5%. This CDR3 is 14 amino acids long. V lost 3 bases to trimming and J lost 1 base, with 12 bases between them. The V gene's germline CDR1 is DFQATT and CDR2 SNEGSKA (reference sequence). This specimen consisted of PBMCs, obtained before TCRalphabeta/CD19-depleted stem cell transplant. This chain connects TRBV20-1 to TRBJ1-1; D perhaps matches TRBD1 (5 bases). This TCR derives from a boy under two years old with acute myeloid leukemia, due to receive a stem cell transplant. CDR3 loop: CSARPPGGNTEAFF. The CDR3 bases are TGCAGTGCTAGGCCCCCGGGGGGGAACACTGAAGCTTTCTTT.